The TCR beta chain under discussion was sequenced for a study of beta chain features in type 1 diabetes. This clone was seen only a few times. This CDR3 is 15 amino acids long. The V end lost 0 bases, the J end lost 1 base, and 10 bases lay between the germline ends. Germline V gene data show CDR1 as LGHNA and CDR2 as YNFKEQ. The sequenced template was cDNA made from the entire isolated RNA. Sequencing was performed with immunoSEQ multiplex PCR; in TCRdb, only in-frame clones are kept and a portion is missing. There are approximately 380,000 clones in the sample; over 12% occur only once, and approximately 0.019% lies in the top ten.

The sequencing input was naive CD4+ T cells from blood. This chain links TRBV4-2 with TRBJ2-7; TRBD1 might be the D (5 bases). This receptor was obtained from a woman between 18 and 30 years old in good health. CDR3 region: CASSQDQGPSYEQYF. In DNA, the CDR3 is TGTGCCAGCAGCCAAGATCAGGGCCCTTCCTACGAGCAGTACTTC.